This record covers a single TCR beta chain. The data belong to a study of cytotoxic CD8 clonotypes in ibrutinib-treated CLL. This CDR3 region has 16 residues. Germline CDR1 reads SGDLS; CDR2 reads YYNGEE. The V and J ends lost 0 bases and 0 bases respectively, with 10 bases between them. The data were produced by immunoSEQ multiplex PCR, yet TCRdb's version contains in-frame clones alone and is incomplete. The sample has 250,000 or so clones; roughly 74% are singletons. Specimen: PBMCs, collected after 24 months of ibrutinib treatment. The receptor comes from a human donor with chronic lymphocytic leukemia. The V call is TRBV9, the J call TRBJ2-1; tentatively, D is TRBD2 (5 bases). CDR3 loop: CASSVGEGLSYNEQFF. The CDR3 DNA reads TGTGCCAGCAGCGTAGGAGAGGGCCTCTCCTACAATGAGCAGTTCTTC.